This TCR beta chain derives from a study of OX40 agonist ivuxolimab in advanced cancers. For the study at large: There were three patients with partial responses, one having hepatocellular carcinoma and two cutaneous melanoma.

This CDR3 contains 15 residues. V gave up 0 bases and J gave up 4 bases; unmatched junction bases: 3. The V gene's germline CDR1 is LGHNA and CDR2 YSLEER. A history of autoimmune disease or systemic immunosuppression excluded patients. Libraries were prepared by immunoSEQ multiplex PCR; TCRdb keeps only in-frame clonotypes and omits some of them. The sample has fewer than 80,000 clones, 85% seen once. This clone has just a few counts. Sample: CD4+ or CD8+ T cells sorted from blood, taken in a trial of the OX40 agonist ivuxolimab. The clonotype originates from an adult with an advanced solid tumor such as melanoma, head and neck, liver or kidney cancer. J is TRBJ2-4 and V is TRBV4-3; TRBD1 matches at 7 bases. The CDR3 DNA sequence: TGCGCCAGCAGCCAAGATAGGGGACAGAAAAACATTCAGTACTTC. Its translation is CASSQDRGQKNIQYF.